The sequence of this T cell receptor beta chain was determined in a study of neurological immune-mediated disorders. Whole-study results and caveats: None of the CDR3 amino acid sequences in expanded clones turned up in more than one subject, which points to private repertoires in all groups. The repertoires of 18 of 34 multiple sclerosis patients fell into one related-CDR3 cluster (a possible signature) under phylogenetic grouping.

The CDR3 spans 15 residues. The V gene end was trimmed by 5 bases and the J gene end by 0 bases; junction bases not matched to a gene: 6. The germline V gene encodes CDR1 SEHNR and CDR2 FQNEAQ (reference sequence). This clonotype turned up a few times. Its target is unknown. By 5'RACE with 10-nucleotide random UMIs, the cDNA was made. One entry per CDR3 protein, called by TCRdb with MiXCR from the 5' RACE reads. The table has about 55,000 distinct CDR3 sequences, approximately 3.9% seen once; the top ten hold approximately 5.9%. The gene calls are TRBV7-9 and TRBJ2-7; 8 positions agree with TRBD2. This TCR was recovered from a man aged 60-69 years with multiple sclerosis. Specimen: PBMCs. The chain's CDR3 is CASSHPAGVSYEQYF. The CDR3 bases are TGTGCCAGCAGCCACCCAGCGGGAGTCTCCTACGAGCAGTACTTC.